The following is a TCR beta chain sequence with its context. The data originate from a study of blood T cell repertoires in COVID-19. Whole-study context: Samples representing acute and convalescent COVID-19 were sourced from the United States, Italy and Spain.

The participants were between about 18 and 95 years old and came from 20 to 30 US areas. Either two negative PCRs, clearance, or symptom resolution qualified Cohort 3 donors as recovered. Repertoires were generated with immunoSEQ multiplex PCR, while TCRdb's copy carries only in-frame clones and drops some. This sample yields about 300,000 clones, of which about nine tenths are seen a single time; about 4.1% belongs to the top ten. The TCR sequence derives from a man aged 25-40 years who had recovered from COVID-19. Sequences were obtained from PBMCs or T cells enriched from blood (not recorded which).

In DNA, the CDR3 is TGTGCCAGCAGTGACAGAGGTCTAGCTCCAGAGACCCAGTACTTC. It translates to CASSDRGLAPETQYF. This chain connects TRBV2 to TRBJ2-5; a weak D match, TRBD2 (5 bases). Germline V lookup: CDR1 SNHLY, CDR2 FYNNEI. The CDR3 extends over 15 amino acids. V shed 3 bases and J shed 4 bases, with 15 bases lying between them.